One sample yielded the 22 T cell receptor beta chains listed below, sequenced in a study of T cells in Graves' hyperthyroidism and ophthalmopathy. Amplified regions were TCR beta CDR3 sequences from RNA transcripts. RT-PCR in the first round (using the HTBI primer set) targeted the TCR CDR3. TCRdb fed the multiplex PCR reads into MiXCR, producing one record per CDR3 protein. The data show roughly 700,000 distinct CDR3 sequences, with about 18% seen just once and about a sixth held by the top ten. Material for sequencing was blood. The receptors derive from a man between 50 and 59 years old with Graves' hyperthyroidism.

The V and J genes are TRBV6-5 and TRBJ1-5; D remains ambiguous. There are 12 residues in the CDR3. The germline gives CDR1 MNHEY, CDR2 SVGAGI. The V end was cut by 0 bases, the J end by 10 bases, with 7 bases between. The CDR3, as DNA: TGTGCCAGCAGTTACTCGGAAGGACCCCAGCATTTT. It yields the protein CASSYSEGPQHF.

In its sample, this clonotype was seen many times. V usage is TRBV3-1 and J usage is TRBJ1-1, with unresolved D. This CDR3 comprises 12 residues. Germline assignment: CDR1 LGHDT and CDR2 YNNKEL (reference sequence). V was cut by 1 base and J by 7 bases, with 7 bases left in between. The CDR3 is CASSQGGSEAFF. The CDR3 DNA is TGTGCCAGCAGCCAAGGAGGCAGTGAAGCTTTCTTT.

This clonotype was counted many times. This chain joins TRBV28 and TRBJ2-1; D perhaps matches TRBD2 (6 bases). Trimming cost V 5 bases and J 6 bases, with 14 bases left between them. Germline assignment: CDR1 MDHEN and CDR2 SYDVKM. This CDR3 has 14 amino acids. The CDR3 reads CASSGSLARNEQFF. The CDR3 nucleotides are TGTGCCAGCAGTGGAAGTCTAGCGCGCAATGAGCAGTTCTTC.

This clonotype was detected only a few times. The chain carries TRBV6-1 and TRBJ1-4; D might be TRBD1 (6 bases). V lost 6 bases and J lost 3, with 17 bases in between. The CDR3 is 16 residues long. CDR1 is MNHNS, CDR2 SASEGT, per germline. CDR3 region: CASSYTGQPPNEKLFF. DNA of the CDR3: TGTGCCAGCAGCTACACCGGACAGCCACCTAATGAAAAACTGTTTTTT.

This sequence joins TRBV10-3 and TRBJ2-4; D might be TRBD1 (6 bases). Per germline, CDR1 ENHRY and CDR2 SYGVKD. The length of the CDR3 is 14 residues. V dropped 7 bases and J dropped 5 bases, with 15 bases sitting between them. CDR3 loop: CAINTGEGENIQYF. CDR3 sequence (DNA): TGTGCCATCAACACAGGAGAGGGGGAAAACATTCAGTACTTC.

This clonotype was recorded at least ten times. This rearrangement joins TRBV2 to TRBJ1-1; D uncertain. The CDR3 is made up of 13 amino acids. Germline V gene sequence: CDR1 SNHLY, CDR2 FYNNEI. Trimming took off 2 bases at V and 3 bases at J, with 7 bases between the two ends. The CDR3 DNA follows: TGTGCCAGCAGTGAATCGCGGGACACTGAAGCTTTCTTT. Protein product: CASSESRDTEAFF.

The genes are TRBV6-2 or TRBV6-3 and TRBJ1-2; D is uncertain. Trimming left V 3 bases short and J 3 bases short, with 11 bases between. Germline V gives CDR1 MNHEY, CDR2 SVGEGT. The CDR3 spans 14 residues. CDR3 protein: CASSYTGEHYGYTF. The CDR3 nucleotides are TGTGCCAGCAGTTATACCGGGGAACACTATGGCTACACCTTC.

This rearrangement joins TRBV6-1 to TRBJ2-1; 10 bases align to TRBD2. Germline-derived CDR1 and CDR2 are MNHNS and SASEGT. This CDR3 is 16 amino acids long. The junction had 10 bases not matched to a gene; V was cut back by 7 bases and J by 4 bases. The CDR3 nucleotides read TGTGCCAGCACTGGGCTAGCGGGAGTATCTTACAATGAGCAGTTCTTC. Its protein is CASTGLAGVSYNEQFF.

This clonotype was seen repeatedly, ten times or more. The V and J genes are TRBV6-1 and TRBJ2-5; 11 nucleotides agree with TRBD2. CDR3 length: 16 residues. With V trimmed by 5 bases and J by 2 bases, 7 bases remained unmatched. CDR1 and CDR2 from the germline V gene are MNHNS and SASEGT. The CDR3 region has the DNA TGTGCCAGCAGTAGGACTAGCGGGCGTACGCAAGAGACCCAGTACTTC. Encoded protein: CASSRTSGRTQETQYF.

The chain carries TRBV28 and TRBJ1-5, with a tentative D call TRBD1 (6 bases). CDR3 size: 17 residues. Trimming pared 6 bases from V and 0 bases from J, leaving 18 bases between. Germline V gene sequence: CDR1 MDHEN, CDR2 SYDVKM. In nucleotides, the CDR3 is TGTGCCAGCAGAGCAACAGGGCTGTTACATAGCAATCAGCCCCAGCATTTT. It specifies CASRATGLLHSNQPQHF.

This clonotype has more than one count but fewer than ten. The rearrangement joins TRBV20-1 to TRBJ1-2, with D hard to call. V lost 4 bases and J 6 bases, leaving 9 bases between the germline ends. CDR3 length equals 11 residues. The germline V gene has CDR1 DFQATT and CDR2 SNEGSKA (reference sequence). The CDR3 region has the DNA TGCAGTGCTACTCCATCCCATGGCTACACCTTC. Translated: CSATPSHGYTF.

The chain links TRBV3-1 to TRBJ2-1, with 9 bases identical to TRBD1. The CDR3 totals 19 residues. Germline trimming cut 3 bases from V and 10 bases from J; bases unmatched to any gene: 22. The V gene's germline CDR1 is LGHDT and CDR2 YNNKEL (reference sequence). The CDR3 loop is CASSQSGTGLIVGNREQFF. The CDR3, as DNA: TGTGCCAGCAGCCAGAGCGGGACAGGGTTAATCGTCGGGAATCGAGAGCAGTTCTTC.

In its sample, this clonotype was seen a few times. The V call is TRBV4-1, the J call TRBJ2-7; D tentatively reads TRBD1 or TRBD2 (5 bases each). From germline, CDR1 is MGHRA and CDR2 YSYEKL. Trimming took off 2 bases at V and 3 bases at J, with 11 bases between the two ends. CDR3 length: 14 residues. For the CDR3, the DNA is TGCGCCAGCAGCCAAATTGGGACGGGCTACGAGCAGTACTTC. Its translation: CASSQIGTGYEQYF.

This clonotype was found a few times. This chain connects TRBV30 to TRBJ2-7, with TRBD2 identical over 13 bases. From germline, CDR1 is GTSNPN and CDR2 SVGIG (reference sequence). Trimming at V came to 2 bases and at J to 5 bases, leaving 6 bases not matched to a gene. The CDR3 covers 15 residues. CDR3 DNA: TGTGCCTGGAGTAGGGGACTAGCGGGATTTGACGAGCAGTACTTC. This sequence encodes CAWSRGLAGFDEQYF.

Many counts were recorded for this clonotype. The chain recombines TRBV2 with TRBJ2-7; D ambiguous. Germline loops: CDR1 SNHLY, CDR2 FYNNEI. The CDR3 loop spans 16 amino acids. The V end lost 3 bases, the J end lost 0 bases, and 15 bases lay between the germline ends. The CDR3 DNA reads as TGTGCCAGCAGTGAGTATAGGCACTTGAGCTCCTACGAGCAGTACTTC. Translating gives CASSEYRHLSSYEQYF.

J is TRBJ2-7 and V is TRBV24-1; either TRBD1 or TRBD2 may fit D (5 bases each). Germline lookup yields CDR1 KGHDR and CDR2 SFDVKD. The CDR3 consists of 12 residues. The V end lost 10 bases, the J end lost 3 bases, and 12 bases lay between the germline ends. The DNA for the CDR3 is TGTGCCACAGGGGACGCTTACTACGAGCAGTACTTC. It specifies CATGDAYYEQYF.

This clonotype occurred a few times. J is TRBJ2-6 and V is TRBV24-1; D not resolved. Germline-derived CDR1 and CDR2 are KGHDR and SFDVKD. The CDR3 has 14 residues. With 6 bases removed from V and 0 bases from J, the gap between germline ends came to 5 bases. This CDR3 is CATSPSSGANVLTF. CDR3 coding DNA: TGTGCCACCAGTCCAAGCTCTGGGGCCAACGTCCTGACTTTC.

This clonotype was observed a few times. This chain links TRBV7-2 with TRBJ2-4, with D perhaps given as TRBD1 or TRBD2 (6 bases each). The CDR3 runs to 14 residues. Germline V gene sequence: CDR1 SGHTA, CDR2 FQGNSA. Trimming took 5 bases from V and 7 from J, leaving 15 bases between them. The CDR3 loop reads CASSNFRGGNIQYF. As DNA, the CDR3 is TGTGCCAGCAGCAATTTCAGGGGAGGTAACATTCAGTACTTC.

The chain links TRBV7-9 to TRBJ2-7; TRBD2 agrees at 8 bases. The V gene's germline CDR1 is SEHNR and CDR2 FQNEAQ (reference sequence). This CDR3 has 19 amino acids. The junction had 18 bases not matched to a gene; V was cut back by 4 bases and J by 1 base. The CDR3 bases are TGTGCCAGCAGCTCTAGGGAGGGGCTAGCGGGCTCTTATTCCTACGAGCAGTACTTC. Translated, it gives CASSSREGLAGSYSYEQYF.

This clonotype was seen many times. The CDR3 loop is CASSYSLGRDRNEKLFF. For the CDR3, the DNA is TGTGCCAGCAGTTACTCCCTGGGCAGAGACCGTAATGAAAAACTGTTTTTT. The chain couples TRBV6-5 to TRBJ1-4; D is ambiguous. Trimming shortened V by 0 bases and J by 4 bases, and 15 bases separated the two germline ends. Germline V gene data show CDR1 as MNHEY and CDR2 as SVGAGI. This CDR3 contains 17 residues.

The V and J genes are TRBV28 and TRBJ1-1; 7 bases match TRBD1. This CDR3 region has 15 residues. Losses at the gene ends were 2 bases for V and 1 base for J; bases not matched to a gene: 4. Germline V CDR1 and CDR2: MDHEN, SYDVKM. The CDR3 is CASSLPRQGNTEAFF. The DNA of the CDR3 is TGTGCCAGCAGTTTACCCCGACAGGGGAACACTGAAGCTTTCTTT.

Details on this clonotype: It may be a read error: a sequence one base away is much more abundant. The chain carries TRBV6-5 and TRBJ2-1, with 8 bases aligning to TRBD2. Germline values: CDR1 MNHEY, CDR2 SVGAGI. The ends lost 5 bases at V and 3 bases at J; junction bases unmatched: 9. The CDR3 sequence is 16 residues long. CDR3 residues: CASSHLGSGDYNEQFF. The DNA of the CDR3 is TGTGCCAGCAGTCACCTAGGTAGCGGGGACTACAATGAGCAGTTCTTC.